These 29 T cell receptor beta chains share one sample of origin, sequenced in a study of blood T cell repertoires in COVID-19. Sequenced by immunoSEQ multiplex PCR; TCRdb stores in-frame clones only, minus some. The sample carries about 200,000 clones, under 90% recorded once. The source material was peripheral blood. These receptors all stem from a man in his fifties or sixties with acute or convalescent COVID-19.

CDR3 DNA: TGTGCCAGCAGCTTAGCGGGGACAGGGGAACGCGAGCAGTACTTC. Translating it yields CASSLAGTGEREQYF. The chain employs TRBV7-8 and TRBJ2-7, with TRBD1 matching 10 bases. CDR1 SGHVS and CDR2 FQNEAQ come from the germline V gene. J was trimmed by 6 bases and V by 0 bases; bases with no gene match: 5. The CDR3 runs 15 residues. Drawing the rest from reference TRBV7-8 and TRBJ2-7, the complete variable domain is GAGVSQSPRYKVAKRGQDVALRCDPISGHVSLFWYQQALGQGPEFLTYFQNEAQLDKSGLPSDRFFAERPEGSVSTLKIQRTQQEDSAVYLCASSLAGTGEREQYFGPGTRLTVT.

The chain recombines TRBV18 with TRBJ2-2; the match to TRBD1 covers 9 bases. CDR1 and CDR2 from the germline V gene are KGHSH and LQKENI. The CDR3 spans 17 residues. Trimming at V came to 3 bases and at J to 0 bases, leaving 5 bases not matched to a gene. The CDR3 DNA reads as TGTGCCAGCTCACCGCCCGGACAGGGGTCGAACACCGGGGAGCTGTTTTTT. It yields the protein CASSPPGQGSNTGELFF.

This chain links TRBV5-4 with TRBJ1-4; 7 bases fit TRBD1. Per the germline V gene, CDR1 is SGHNT and CDR2 is YYREEE (reference sequence). Germline trimming cut 3 bases from V and 0 bases from J; bases unmatched to any gene: 5. The CDR3 contains 16 residues. This CDR3 reads CASSSGQAATNEKLFF. The DNA for the CDR3 is TGTGCCAGCAGCTCTGGACAGGCAGCAACTAATGAAAAACTGTTTTTT.

This chain links TRBV3-1 (or the pseudogene TRBV3-2) with TRBJ1-3, with TRBD1 as a possible D gene (5 bases). The CDR3 loop spans 17 amino acids. In germline, CDR1 is LGHDT, CDR2 YNNKEL (reference sequence). The V end lost 4 bases, the J end lost 0 bases, and 16 bases lay between the germline ends. The chain's CDR3 is CASSRTIGGSSGNTIYF. The CDR3 coding sequence is TGTGCCAGCAGCCGCACCATCGGGGGGTCCTCTGGAAACACCATATATTTT.

The chain has TRBV9 and TRBJ1-1; TRBD1 matches at 7 bases. V trimming: 5 bases; J trimming: 6 bases; junction bases outside the gene matches: 10. Germline V gene sequence: CDR1 SGDLS, CDR2 YYNGEE. The CDR3 consists of 14 residues. CDR3 in DNA: TGTGCCAGCAGGGCGGGACAGCGGGTGTCTGAAGCTTTCTTT. Translation gives CASRAGQRVSEAFF.

The chain has TRBV18 and TRBJ1-3, with 8 bases matching TRBD1. Germline V gene data show CDR1 as KGHSH and CDR2 as LQKENI. The V gene end was trimmed by 1 base and the J gene end by 0 bases; junction bases not matched to a gene: 5. This CDR3 contains 17 residues. The CDR3, as DNA: TGTGCCAGCTCACCACGGACAGGGACCGACTCTGGAAACACCATATATTTT. It yields the protein CASSPRTGTDSGNTIYF.

This rearrangement joins TRBV19 to TRBJ1-6; D is possibly TRBD1 (5 bases). V lost 8 bases and J 9 bases, leaving 14 bases between the germline ends. Germline V gene lookup returns CDR1 LNHDA and CDR2 SQIVND (reference sequence). This CDR3 region has 13 residues. The CDR3 loop is CASHFGTRSPLHF. CDR3 in DNA: TGTGCCAGTCACTTCGGGACTCGTTCACCCCTCCACTTT.

This chain uses TRBV19 with TRBJ1-2, with 9 positions matching TRBD1. Trimming cost V 4 bases and J 8 bases; bases outside gene matches: 5. The V gene's germline CDR1 is LNHDA and CDR2 SQIVND (reference sequence). The CDR3 runs 13 residues. This CDR3 reads CASSRDRVGGYTF. The CDR3 region has the DNA TGTGCCAGTAGTAGGGACAGGGTCGGCGGCTACACCTTC. The entire variable domain, with the rest obtained from reference TRBV19 and TRBJ1-2, is as follows: DGGITQSPKYLFRKEGQNVTLSCEQNLNHDAMYWYRQDPGQGLRLIYYSQIVNDFQKGDIAEGYSVSREKKESFPLTVTSAQKNPTAFYLCASSRDRVGGYTFGSGTRLTVV.

The V and J genes are TRBV6-6 and TRBJ2-1; the match to TRBD1 covers 10 bases. This CDR3 has 14 amino acids. J gave up 5 bases and V 7 bases, and 5 bases lay outside the gene matches. CDR1 and CDR2 from the germline V gene are MNHNY and SVGAGI (reference sequence). In DNA, the CDR3 is TGTGCCAGCACCTATGGGACAGGGGACAATGAGCAGTTCTTC. It is translated as CASTYGTGDNEQFF.

This clone appeared a few times. J is TRBJ2-1 and V is TRBV5-1, with TRBD2 matching over 7 bases. Germline V gives CDR1 SGHRS, CDR2 YFSETQ. Trimming took 0 bases from V and 2 from J; bases not matched to a gene: 14. The CDR3 extends over 19 amino acids. The CDR3, as DNA: TGCGCCAGCAGCTTGGTTCCCGGAGCGGGGAATGGGGCCTACAATGAGCAGTTCTTC. It specifies CASSLVPGAGNGAYNEQFF.

This chain joins TRBV5-8 and TRBJ1-3; 9 bases are shared with TRBD1. With 4 bases clipped from V and 0 bases from J, the junction kept 5 bases outside the gene matches. This CDR3 contains 16 residues. Germline V gene sequence: CDR1 SGHTS, CDR2 YDEGEE. The CDR3 region has the DNA TGTGCCAGCAGCCCCGGACAGGGGCGCTCTGGAAACACCATATATTTT. Protein: CASSPGQGRSGNTIYF.

The V gene is TRBV13, the J gene TRBJ2-6; TRBD1 matches 10 bases. CDR3 length: 17 amino acids. The V segment lost 5 bases and the J segment 0 bases; nucleotides outside the gene matches: 4. Germline CDR1 and CDR2: PRHDT and FYEKMQ (reference sequence). CDR3 sequence: CASSPGQGISGANVLTF. The CDR3, as DNA: TGTGCCAGCAGCCCGGGACAGGGGATCTCTGGGGCCAACGTCCTGACTTTC.

The chain recombines TRBV7-8 with TRBJ1-6; D may be TRBD1 (5 bases). Looked up from germline, CDR1 is SGHVS and CDR2 is FQNEAQ. Trimming took 2 bases from V and 8 from J, leaving 10 bases between them. The CDR3 has 14 residues. The chain's CDR3 is CASSLNQGHSPLHF. The CDR3 region has the DNA TGTGCCAGCAGCTTAAACCAGGGTCATTCACCCCTCCACTTT.

The J gene is TRBJ1-1, the V gene TRBV5-5; D is unresolved. Germline V lookup: CDR1 SGHKS, CDR2 YYEKEE (reference sequence). The CDR3 consists of 19 residues. Deletions cut 1 base from V and 2 bases from J, with 24 bases between. The CDR3 region is CASSLSSERSFGPNTEAFF. Here the CDR3 DNA reads TGTGCCAGCAGCTTGTCCTCGGAGAGGAGTTTTGGCCCAAACACTGAAGCTTTCTTT. Full variable domain (missing parts from reference TRBV5-5 and TRBJ1-1): DAGVTQSPTHLIKTRGQQVTLRCSPISGHKSVSWYQQVLGQGPQFIFQYYEKEERGRGNFPDRFSARQFPNYSSELNVNALLLGDSALYLCASSLSSERSFGPNTEAFFGQGTRLTVV.

This clone was seen a handful of times. The chain has TRBV7-9 and TRBJ2-2; 7 positions match TRBD1. Germline V gene data show CDR1 as SEHNR and CDR2 as FQNEAQ (reference sequence). The CDR3 loop spans 15 amino acids. The V gene end was trimmed by 1 base and the J gene end by 5 bases; junction bases not matched to a gene: 4. The CDR3 loop is CASSLGGQFTGELFF. The CDR3 coding sequence is TGTGCCAGCAGCTTAGGGGGACAGTTTACCGGGGAGCTGTTTTTT.

This chain connects TRBV7-3 to TRBJ1-5; 8 bases are shared with TRBD1. V lost 3 bases and J lost 2; bases outside the gene matches: 0. Germline V lookup: CDR1 SGHTA, CDR2 FQGTGA. The CDR3 runs 14 residues. For the CDR3, the DNA is TGTGCCAGCAGCTTGGACAGGGGCAATCAGCCCCAGCATTTT. It specifies CASSLDRGNQPQHF.

The V gene is TRBV24-1, the J gene TRBJ2-1, with a tentative D call TRBD2 (5 bases). The germline CDR1 and CDR2 sequences are KGHDR and SFDVKD. The CDR3 loop spans 15 amino acids. V lost 3 bases, J lost 2 bases, and 10 bases lay in between. The CDR3: CATSDTTGTYNEQFF. CDR3 coding DNA: TGTGCCACCAGTGATACAACCGGGACCTACAATGAGCAGTTCTTC.

This clone was counted a few times. The genes are TRBV13 and TRBJ2-1, with a tentative D call TRBD2 (6 bases). This CDR3 spans 16 amino acids. Germline V lookup: CDR1 PRHDT, CDR2 FYEKMQ (reference sequence). V was trimmed by 4 bases and J by 0 bases, leaving 13 bases between them. This CDR3 reads CASSSRDGSSYNEQFF. For the CDR3, the DNA is TGTGCCAGCAGCTCACGGGACGGGAGCTCCTACAATGAGCAGTTCTTC.

The chain is built from TRBV7-2 and TRBJ1-2, with 11 nucleotides matching TRBD1. CDR1 and CDR2 (germline): SGHTA, FQGNSA. Unmatched junction bases numbered 5, after V lost 4 bases and J lost 7 bases. The CDR3 is 14 amino acids. The CDR3 DNA sequence: TGTGCCAGCAGCTACGGGACAGGGGGACTTGGCTACACCTTC. It codes for CASSYGTGGLGYTF. The full variable domain, its missing parts supplied by reference TRBV7-2 and TRBJ1-2, is GAGVSQSPSNKVTEKGKDVELRCDPISGHTALYWYRQSLGQGLEFLIYFQGNSAPDKSGLPSDRFSAERTGGSVSTLTIQRTQQEDSAVYLCASSYGTGGLGYTFGSGTRLTVV.

The chain is built from TRBV7-2 and TRBJ2-7, with a possible D match to TRBD2 (6 bases). CDR1 is SGHTA, CDR2 FQGNSA, per germline. The CDR3 totals 13 residues. V shed 5 bases and J shed 6 bases, with 14 bases lying between them. Here the CDR3 reads CASSRDRESEQYF. DNA for the CDR3: TGTGCCAGCAGCCGGGACCGGGAGAGCGAGCAGTACTTC.

The rearrangement joins TRBV7-9 to TRBJ1-5; D ambiguous. The length of the CDR3 is 12 residues. V dropped 5 bases and J dropped 7 bases, with 9 bases sitting between them. Germline CDR1 is SEHNR and CDR2 is FQNEAQ (reference sequence). The CDR3 DNA follows: TGTGCCAGCAGCGGAGAGGAACAGCCCCAGCATTTT. Its protein is CASSGEEQPQHF. Full variable domain (remainder filled in from reference TRBV7-9 and TRBJ1-5): DTGVSQNPRHKITKRGQNVTFRCDPISEHNRLYWYRQTLGQGPEFLTYFQNEAQLEKSRLLSDRFSAERPKGSFSTLEIQRTEQGDSAMYLCASSGEEQPQHFGDGTRLSIL.

The chain employs TRBV3-1 (or the pseudogene TRBV3-2) and TRBJ1-5; D not certain. V dropped 2 bases and J dropped 9 bases, with 8 bases sitting between them. The CDR3 has 12 residues. Germline CDR1 and CDR2: LGHDT and YNNKEL (reference sequence). Here the CDR3 DNA reads TGTGCCAGCAGCCAATCCACGGGGCCCCAGCATTTT. It specifies CASSQSTGPQHF.

The rearrangement joins TRBV27 to TRBJ2-7; D remains ambiguous. This CDR3 comprises 14 residues. Germline lookup yields CDR1 MNHEY and CDR2 SMNVEV (reference sequence). V gave up 1 base and J gave up 0 bases, with 7 bases separating them. The CDR3 sequence: CASSLFASSYEQYF. Here the CDR3 DNA reads TGTGCCAGCAGTTTATTCGCGAGCTCCTACGAGCAGTACTTC.

The chain has TRBV10-2 and TRBJ1-2; 12 nucleotides align to TRBD1. The germline gives CDR1 WSHSY, CDR2 SAAADI. The CDR3 is 16 residues long. Trimming removed 6 bases from V and 1 base from J; junction bases left unmatched: 6. CDR3 in DNA: TGCGCCAGCAGGGGACAGGGGGCCATAGGTAACTATGGCTACACCTTC. Protein sequence: CASRGQGAIGNYGYTF.

This sequence joins TRBV5-1 and TRBJ2-7; D gene unclear. The germline gives CDR1 SGHRS, CDR2 YFSETQ. CDR3 length equals 17 residues. The V end lost 0 bases, the J end lost 0 bases, and 16 bases lay between the germline ends. The CDR3 region has the DNA TGCGCCAGCAGCTTGGCCCCTTGGGTGGGCATCTCCTACGAGCAGTACTTC. It codes for CASSLAPWVGISYEQYF.

The chain links TRBV6-6 to TRBJ1-1; 9 bases match TRBD1. V gave up 6 bases and J gave up 5 bases; unmatched junction bases: 7. The CDR3 length is 14 residues. The germline gives CDR1 MNHNY, CDR2 SVGAGI (reference sequence). CDR3 DNA sequence: TGTGCCAGCAGCCGGGACAGGGTGGGAACTGAAGCTTTCTTT. As protein: CASSRDRVGTEAFF.

The chain recombines TRBV3-1 (or the pseudogene TRBV3-2) with TRBJ1-5, with a weak D call TRBD1 (6 bases). V gave up 1 base and J gave up 7 bases, with 11 bases separating them. This CDR3 region has 14 residues. The germline gives CDR1 LGHDT, CDR2 YNNKEL (reference sequence). The CDR3 loop reads CASSQASQGQPQHF. CDR3 DNA: TGTGCCAGCAGCCAAGCCTCGCAGGGGCAGCCCCAGCATTTT.

The CDR3 protein is CASSPPLAGGPADTQYF. In nucleotides, the CDR3 is TGTGCCAGCAGCCCGCCCTTAGCGGGGGGGCCTGCAGATACGCAGTATTTT. The chain carries TRBV2 and TRBJ2-3, with 11 bases aligning to TRBD2. Losses at the gene ends were 6 bases for V and 4 bases for J; bases not matched to a gene: 12. The CDR3 contains 17 residues. Germline CDR1 reads SNHLY; CDR2 reads FYNNEI. Full variable domain (remainder filled in from reference TRBV2 and TRBJ2-3): EPEVTQTPSHQVTQMGQEVILRCVPISNHLYFYWYRQILGQKVEFLVSFYNNEISEKSEIFDDQFSVERPDGSNFTLKIRSTKLEDSAMYFCASSPPLAGGPADTQYFGPGTRLTVL.

This clone was found a few times. The rearrangement links TRBV2 to TRBJ2-7; D uncertain. The CDR3 is made up of 12 amino acids. Trimming pared 4 bases from V and 3 bases from J, leaving 7 bases between. CDR1 is SNHLY and CDR2 is FYNNEI in the germline V gene. The CDR3 bases are TGTGCCAGCAGTGCCTTAGTCTACGAGCAGTACTTC. It is translated as CASSALVYEQYF.